This T cell receptor (beta chain) was captured by sequencing in a study of T-cell memory formation after mild COVID-19. In TCRdb, the 5' RACE reads were re-called with MiXCR into one record per CDR3 protein. The sample contains about 440,000 distinct CDR3 sequences, 15% to 25% of which appear only once. This clonotype has at least ten counts. This CDR3 spans 15 amino acids. Germline assignment: CDR1 MNHEY and CDR2 SVGEGT. Trimming shortened V by 4 bases and J by 4 bases, and 13 bases separated the two germline ends. Sequencing was performed on PBMCs or a T cell subset sorted from them (not recorded which). V usage is TRBV6-2 or TRBV6-3 and J usage is TRBJ2-2, with D tentatively TRBD1 or TRBD2 (5 bases each). This receptor was obtained from an adult woman who had mild COVID-19 (a few samples of this study predate the infection). Cell type and time point are not known. The CDR3 DNA is TGTGCCAGCAGTTCCGGGACCTACTCCACCGGGGAGCTGTTTTTT. This translates into CASSSGTYSTGELFF.